This T cell receptor (beta chain) derives from a study of T cell changes during pregnancy in multiple sclerosis. This CDR3 spans 15 amino acids. Germline lookup yields CDR1 GTSNPN and CDR2 SVGIG (reference sequence). V was trimmed by 0 bases and J by 5 bases, leaving 16 bases between them. The assay was immunoSEQ multiplex PCR, and TCRdb's table has in-frame clones only and misses some. The sample gives 60,000 to 70,000 clones, more than 85% of which show up once; under 1.5% is in the top ten. The receptor was isolated from a female donor with multiple sclerosis, enrolled in a pregnancy study. Sequenced here: peripheral blood, sampled in the second trimester of pregnancy. The V gene is TRBV30, the J gene TRBJ2-5; D is perhaps TRBD2 (5 bases). The CDR3 nucleotides are TGTGCCTGGAGTGTCCCGGGAAGACTGTCGGAGACCCAGTACTTC. It encodes CAWSVPGRLSETQYF.